A selection of T cell receptor beta chains follows, all from one sample in a study of blood T cell repertoires in COVID-19. The table came from immunoSEQ multiplex PCR; TCRdb's copy has only in-frame clones and leaves some out. The sample lists 210,000 or so clones, roughly 85% occurring once. Sequenced material: PBMCs or T cells enriched from blood (not recorded which). The receptors shown here come from a man aged 25 to 40 who had recovered from COVID-19. Both conserved end residues are part of each CDR3. The D gene is left open where the match is weak. Size values are once, few and many counts, or a class for expanded clones, and some rows have none.

DNA | CDR3 | D | J | size | V
TGTGCCATCAGTGAGTGGGGAAGGCCAACCGGGGTCAAAGGCAATCAGCCCCAGCATTTT | CAISEWGRPTGVKGNQPQHF | NA | TRBJ1-5 | NA | TRBV10-3
TGCGCCAGCAGCCAAGGGTACAACGGGGGATGGGAGACCCAGTACTTC | CASSQGYNGGWETQYF | NA | TRBJ2-5 | NA | TRBV4-3
TGTGCCTGGAGCACAAGCTATGGCTACACCTTC | CAWSTSYGYTF | NA | TRBJ1-2 | NA | TRBV30
TGTGCCAGCAGCTTAGATGGTAGCGGGAGGGGCAATGAGCAGTTCTTC | CASSLDGSGRGNEQFF | TRBD2 | TRBJ2-1 | NA | TRBV11-3
TGTGCCAGCAGCCAAGGGGAACGGGACAATCAGCCCCAGCATTTT | CASSQGERDNQPQHF | NA | TRBJ1-5 | NA | TRBV4-2
TGTGCCAGTAGTAGGGGACAGGGGATCAGGACCGATGAGCAGTTCTTC | CASSRGQGIRTDEQFF | TRBD1 | TRBJ2-1 | NA | TRBV19
TGTGCCAGCAGCTCATCCAGGGGTTCGGGCAATTCACCCCTCCACTTT | CASSSSRGSGNSPLHF | NA | TRBJ1-6 | NA | TRBV7-9
TGCGCCAGCAGCCAATATTCGGGCTACACCTTC | CASSQYSGYTF | NA | TRBJ1-2 | NA | TRBV4-1
TGTGCCAGCAGCAAGACAGGGGGCAAGTACTTC | CASSKTGGKYF | TRBD1 | TRBJ2-7 | NA | TRBV5-8
TGTGCCAGCAGCCAAAACAGCGGTAATGAAAAACTGTTTTTT | CASSQNSGNEKLFF | NA | TRBJ1-4 | few | TRBV7-2